The clone carrying this T cell receptor beta chain showed up many times. Its antigen is undetermined. The read halts 3 residues ahead of the CDR3 end, with the missing end drawn from the germline J gene. The CDR3 is 14 residues long. Germline CDR1 and CDR2: SGHTA and FQGNSA. The V and J ends lost 6 bases and 3 bases respectively, with 14 bases between them. This sample is drawn from a study of T cell clonality in common variable immunodeficiency. Overall study results and limits: CVID subjects shared fewer TCRbeta clones than healthy controls did. Repertoire-complication correlations in CVID were limited by patient heterogeneity.

Both groups were predominantly of Caucasian heritage. Here immunoSEQ multiplex PCR was the method, and the copy in TCRdb shows in-frame clones only, minus some. The sample includes approximately 37,000 clones, none of them occurring once. This receptor was obtained from a person aged 18 to 70 in good health. The chain employs TRBV7-2 and TRBJ2-5; weak D call: TRBD1 (6 bases). Material: peripheral blood mononuclear cells. CDR3 bases read: TGTGCCAGCAGTCTCTCAGGGGTCGAAGAGACC. This codes for CASSLSGVEET. The whole CDR3 sequence is CASSLSGVEETQYF.